This record concerns one TCR beta chain sequence. This sample was taken from a study of monozygotic twins with inflammatory bowel disease. Samples each yielded cDNA through eight separate reactions. Addition of UMIs with a 6-nucleotide sample barcode was achieved by template switching. TCRdb re-called the 5' RACE reads; one entry per CDR3 protein, DNA not given. This sample's clone table lists approximately 210,000 distinct CDR3 sequences. The length of the CDR3 is 13 residues. The germline V gene encodes CDR1 KGHSH and CDR2 LQKENI. This sequence joins TRBV18 and TRBJ1-1. This clonotype originated in a human donor with ulcerative colitis or Crohn's disease, or a healthy co-twin of an affected twin (not recorded which). Source material: blood. CDR3 sequence: CASSPQGPFEAFF. The full variable domain, in which reference TRBV18 and TRBJ1-1 provide the parts outside the CDR3, is NAGVMQNPRHLVRRRGQEARLRCSPMKGHSHVYWYRQLPEEGLKFMVYLQKENIIDESGMPKERFSAEFPKEGPSILRIQQVVRGDSAAYFCASSPQGPFEAFFGQGTRLTVV.